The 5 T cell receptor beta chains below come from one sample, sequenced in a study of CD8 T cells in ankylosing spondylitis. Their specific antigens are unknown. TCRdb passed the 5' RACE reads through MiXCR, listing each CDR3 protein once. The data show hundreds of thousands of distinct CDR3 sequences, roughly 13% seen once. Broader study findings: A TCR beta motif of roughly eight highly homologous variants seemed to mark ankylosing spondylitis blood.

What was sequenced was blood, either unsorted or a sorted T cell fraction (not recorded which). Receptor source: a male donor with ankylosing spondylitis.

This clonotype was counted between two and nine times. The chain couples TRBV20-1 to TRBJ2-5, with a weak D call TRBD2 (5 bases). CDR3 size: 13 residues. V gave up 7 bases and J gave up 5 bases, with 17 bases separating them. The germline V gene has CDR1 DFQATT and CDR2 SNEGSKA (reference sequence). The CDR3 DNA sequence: TGCAGTGTAGGACTCTTAGGGTGGGAGACCCAGTACTTC. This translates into CSVGLLGWETQYF.

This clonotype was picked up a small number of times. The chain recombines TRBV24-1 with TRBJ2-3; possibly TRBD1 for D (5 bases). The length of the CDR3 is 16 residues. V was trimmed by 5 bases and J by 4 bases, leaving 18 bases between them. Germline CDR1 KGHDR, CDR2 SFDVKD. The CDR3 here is CATSGPGGASPDTQYF. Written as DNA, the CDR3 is TGTGCCACCAGTGGCCCAGGTGGGGCCTCGCCAGATACGCAGTATTTT.

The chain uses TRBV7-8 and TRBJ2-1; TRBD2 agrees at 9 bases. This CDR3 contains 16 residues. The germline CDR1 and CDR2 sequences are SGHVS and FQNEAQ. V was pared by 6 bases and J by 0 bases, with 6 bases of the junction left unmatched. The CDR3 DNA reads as TGTGCCAGCAGACTTATTAGCGGGAGCTCCTACAATGAGCAGTTCTTC. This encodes CASRLISGSSYNEQFF.

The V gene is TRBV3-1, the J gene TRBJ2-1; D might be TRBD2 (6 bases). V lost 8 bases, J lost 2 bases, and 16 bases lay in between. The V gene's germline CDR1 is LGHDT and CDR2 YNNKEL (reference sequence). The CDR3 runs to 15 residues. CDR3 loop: CASSKVGRTYNEQFF. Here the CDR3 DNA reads TGTGCCAGCTCCAAAGTCGGGAGAACCTACAATGAGCAGTTCTTC.

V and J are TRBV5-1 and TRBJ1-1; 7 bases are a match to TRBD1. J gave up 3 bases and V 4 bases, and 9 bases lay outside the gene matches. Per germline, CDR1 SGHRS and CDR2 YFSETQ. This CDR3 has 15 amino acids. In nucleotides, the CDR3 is TGCGCCAGCAGCCAATTAGCGCAGGGGGACACTGAAGCTTTCTTT. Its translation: CASSQLAQGDTEAFF. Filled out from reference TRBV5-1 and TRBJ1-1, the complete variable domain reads KAGVTQTPRYLIKTRGQQVTLSCSPISGHRSVSWYQQTPGQGLQFLFEYFSETQRNKGNFPGRFSGRQFSNSRSEMNVSTLELGDSALYLCASSQLAQGDTEAFFGQGTRLTVV.